This T cell receptor beta chain was profiled in a study of blood T cells in healthy people across ages. Study-wide results and limits: Estimates of diversity drawn from one million T cells were considered underestimates.

Comments on this clonotype: Its antigen is not known.

The V and J ends lost 6 bases and 5 bases, in that order; junction bases with no gene match: 13. Germline-derived CDR1 and CDR2 are SNHLY and FYNNEI. This CDR3 is 16 amino acids long. A second PCR of about 6 to 11 cycles used a sample-barcoded 5' primer and a J-beta primer mix. Each CDR3 protein is one row after TCRdb ran MiXCR on the 5' RACE reads. The sample carries roughly 800,000 distinct CDR3 sequences, 58% recorded once. Ten milliliters of peripheral blood were drawn from each donor. J is TRBJ2-5 and V is TRBV2; 9 nucleotides align to TRBD2. This TCR derives from a man between 25 and 39 years old in good health. The specimen sequenced was blood. The CDR3 loop reads CASSTTPRAGGETQYF. The CDR3 DNA follows: TGTGCCAGCAGCACTACCCCTAGAGCGGGGGGTGAGACCCAGTACTTC.